This TCR beta chain was retrieved from a study of blood T cells in healthy people across ages. General study points: Observed TCR beta diversity per million T cells went down as age went up. This fall followed a roughly linear course with age.

Primed by a sample-barcoded 5' primer and a J-beta primer mix, a second PCR proceeded for 7 to 11 cycles. TCRdb recomputed calls from the 5' RACE reads with MiXCR, one row per CDR3 protein. The sample lists about 590,000 distinct CDR3 sequences, 25% to 30% seen once, with approximately 14% in the top ten. Germline V CDR1 and CDR2: SGHVS, FNYEAQ. The V and J ends lost 11 bases and 8 bases, in that order; junction bases with no gene match: 4. There are 13 residues in the CDR3. This clonotype came up a few times. Its specificity is unknown. A single base separates this from a much larger clone, so it may be a read error.

This TCR came from a woman aged 80 or over in good health. The chain couples TRBV7-6 to TRBJ2-3, with TRBD2 matching over 16 bases. Specimen: blood. The CDR3 DNA is TGTGCCGCGGGACTAGCGGGGGGGGGTACGCAGTATTTT. Translating it yields CAAGLAGGGTQYF.